This TCR beta chain was documented in a study of cytomegalovirus exposure and HLA in healthy donors (dated by TCRdb to about 2017). Broadly, across the study: In an earlier analysis of under 750 of the donors, around 290 Gb of sequence data and 100 million or so unique TCR beta sequences from roughly 190 million T cells were reported. HLA typing covered class I and class II loci at four-digit resolution. Donor age, sex, ethnicity and CMV serostatus were compiled alongside the repertoire data. The aim of the study was to test whether cataloging public T cell receptors could identify signatures of past pathogen exposure. Among the roughly 400 genotyped donors, 81% belonged to the genetic ancestry cluster associated with self-reported Caucasian donors. To decide whether each TCR beta V gene segment behaved as functional or pseudogenic, an earlier analysis of approximately 600 of the donors relied on high-throughput TCR beta sequencing. A later analysis re-analyzed previously published TCR beta repertoires from approximately 670 donors and added high-resolution HLA genotyping to study TCR occurrence patterns. The number of typed donors differed by locus: about 620-640 for A, B, C, DRB1 and DQB1; 522 for DQA1; roughly 600 for DPA1; and 400 to 480 for DPB1. Every repertoire in the discovery cohort had been generated on one and the same sequencing platform. High-throughput TCR immunosequencing, statistical association of individual TCRs with disease status, and machine learning were combined to predict cytomegalovirus infection status. An early release covering roughly 640 HLA-typed donors comprised about 310 gigabases of sequencing data and around 85 million unique TCR sequences. Among approximately 370 genotyped donors of the cohort, an average of approximately 220,000 unique TCR beta nucleotide sequences was sequenced per donor, of which about 18% were non-productive. In a later genetic analysis, genome-wide SNP genotypes for about three fifths of the roughly 670 donors were used, and that subset was treated as a discovery cohort. Using immunosequencing, the study profiled T cell repertoires from fewer than 700 subjects and related those repertoires to cytomegalovirus serostatus. In the later analysis, no new phenotypic data were used to find candidate immune exposures; instead, reliance was placed on TCR beta sequences and their occurrence across donors. Four or five DR-DQ haplotypes were handled as single units for association and clustering, since linkage in the cohort was strong. A separate validation cohort of roughly 130 different subjects was used in addition to the approximately 700-subject first cohort.

Taken from cysteine to phenylalanine, the CDR3 has 11 residues. Just CDR3 DNA is preserved here, 33 bases in frame from base 1. CDR1 is given as DFQATT and CDR2 as SNEGSKA, both from the germline V gene (reference sequence). Trimming costs V 7 bases and J 0 bases, and their ends lie 7 bases apart. The cohort comprised 550 to 700 healthy bone marrow donors. Cohort members were all nominally healthy when sampled, although unrecorded immune exposures were likely present. The donor was CMV seropositive and belonged to the group of some 290 seropositive cohort members. A peripheral blood sample was provided by each donor, and peripheral blood mononuclear cells were used for TCR beta sequencing. Genomic DNA extraction from the blood cell samples was performed with the Qiagen DNeasy Blood Extraction Kit. As concerns this clone: Its antigen is still unknown. No base quality values were provided; no much bigger clone lies one nucleotide off.

Libraries were built with the immunoSEQ multiplex PCR assay. For the multiplex PCR, a mixture combining 60 forward primers for TCR Vbeta segments and 13 reverse primers for TCR Jbeta segments was used. A multiplex PCR assay on genomic DNA amplified the CDR3 region of rearranged TCR beta genes. On the Illumina HiSeq System, the amplified TCR beta libraries were sequenced as 87-base-pair reads. Under the source paper's analysis protocol: A later analysis counted approximately 84 million unique TCR beta chains across the 550 to 800 repertoires, and around 12 million of these chains were shared by at least two donors. Raw reads were error-corrected and collapsed into unique sequences by a nearest-neighbor algorithm in which closely related sequences were merged to remove PCR and sequencing errors. To assign V, D and J gene segments, CDR3 sequences were aligned to IMGT reference sequences. For a sequence to be retained, a match of at least six nucleotides to both a V gene segment and a J gene segment was required. A rearrangement counted as productive if the CDR3 had no stop codons and remained in frame with V and J, and every other rearrangement counted as non-productive. Following IMGT convention, CDR3 was defined as the stretch from the second conserved V-encoded cysteine up to the conserved J-encoded phenylalanine. Sequences without an unambiguous match to a single V gene segment were excluded from the earlier analysis of approximately 600 of the donors. In an earlier analysis of approximately 500 of the donors, a V segment was called functional when productive rearrangements were above 56.7%, and segregating when the standard deviation between donors exceeded 5%. A statistical classification framework was built for diagnosing cytomegalovirus status from the catalog of TCR beta chain sequences. In a later analysis, TCR nucleotide sequences were compared against IMGT/GENE-DB human TR gene sequences so that V and J genes could be assigned. In a later analysis, CDR3 sequences and most-parsimonious VDJ recombination scenarios were assigned using the TCRdist pipeline. In a later analysis, every TCR beta chain was defined by the combination of its CDR3 amino acid sequence and its V-gene family, and reads without a unique V-gene family were dropped. In a later analysis, 550 to 650 highly shared, low-generation-probability nucleotide sequences were removed to address suspected cross-contamination and a sequencing artifact. In a later analysis, a clonal expansion index was calculated for each public chain from normalized within-repertoire ranks of inferred template counts. In a later analysis, generation probabilities were computed using a VDJ recombination model fitted to out-of-frame rearrangements, and the results were checked against IGoR. A later analysis scored TCR-TCR, TCR-HLA and TCR-CMV co-occurrence with hypergeometric tests, applying a repertoire-size bias correction to TCR pairs. A later analysis estimated false discovery rates by permuting HLA or CMV assignments 20 times. In a later analysis, co-occurring TCRs were grouped using DBSCAN, with TCRdist sequence similarity added in when clustering inside HLA-allele-positive subsets. Repertoires with fewer than 30,000 or more than 120,000 public chains were left out of co-occurrence clustering, as were five repertoires with anomalous nucleotide sharing. TCRdb holds this immuneACCESS table with in-frame rearrangements only. Some clones are missing; in checked studies, unresolved V genes explain under half, and the rest has no known cause. The DNA was the basis for D and trimming; V, J and clone size are from that table. The sample table shows 70,000 to 85,000 clones, and over 60% are seen once. The ten largest make up under 4.5% of the sample.

Overall study results and their limits: Several of the top co-occurrence clusters appeared to be linked to parvovirus B19, influenza, CMV and Epstein-Barr virus, according to a later analysis. Because HLA typing was unavailable for some donors at each locus, only the typed subset was used in association tests. Most CMV-associated TCR beta chains appeared to be HLA-restricted in a later analysis, and the HLA associations seemed to be driven largely by CMV exposure. Some IMGT-functional V segments, including TRBV6-2 and TRBV6-3, could not be told apart with the 87-base-pair reads, so those segments were excluded. Specific HLA alleles were associated with around 18,000 TCR beta sequences at a false discovery rate of 0.05 in a later analysis. Because counts were too low, seventeen rarely observed V segments, including chromosome 9 orphons, were left out of the earlier analysis of 587 of the donors. The sequencing pipeline was judged likely to have produced a cluster of highly shared sequence variants as a technical artifact. In a later analysis, HLA-associated TCR beta chains were found to be more clonally expanded and to have lower generation probabilities than equally common non-associated chains. The study gave a list of under 200 TCR beta chains associated with cytomegalovirus. In vitro tests confirmed that a few of the cytomegalovirus-associated TCR beta chains recognize cytomegalovirus antigens. An earlier analysis of approximately 570 of the donors showed that most TCR beta V segments appeared in productive rearrangements either about 87% or about 30% of the time, which broadly matched IMGT annotations. Linkage disequilibrium might explain the correlated functional status among segregating V segments, but an unknown experimental factor could not be ruled out. When HLA alleles, especially DR and DQ, strongly co-occurred, TCR associations were difficult to assign to individual alleles. According to a later genetic analysis, donors in an Asian-associated ancestry cluster had fewer N-insertions in productive TCRs than the approximately 650-donor mean. A further reported finding was that TCR beta sequences accurately predicted the HLA-A and HLA-B alleles for most subjects in the first cohort. A later analysis found that TCR association rates varied across HLA loci, with DRB1 alleles showing the most associated TCRs and HLA-C alleles the fewest. Immune exposure information for the cohort was limited to CMV serostatus. Only TCR beta chains were sequenced in this cohort, and the absence of alpha or paired-chain data limited detectable features. According to the authors, the approach could potentially be generalized to other disease states and immunological phenotypes. In a later genetic analysis, a missense DCLRE1C variant was associated with V-gene and J-gene trimming of TCR beta chains, and the association was replicated in an independent cohort. Across donors, most TCR sequences were observed very rarely, whereas some public TCRs were present in many individuals. Sequencing depth was assumed to be roughly uniform across donors in the presence/absence analyses, though that assumption may not hold. The classifier was reported to diagnose cytomegalovirus status with high specificity and sensitivity in both the original and validation cohorts.

Sequenced: PBMCs. This clonotype was sampled from a male donor in good health and CMV-seropositive. This chain is built from TRBV20-1 and TRBJ2-7, with no D gene named confidently. The CDR3 in this case is CSVLFSYEQYF. In nucleotide form, the sequence is TGCAGTGTACTCTTCTCCTACGAGCAGTACTTC.